This T cell receptor beta chain was recovered during a study of blood T cell repertoires in COVID-19. Study information: PBMCs, B-cell-depleted T cells, or T cells provided the cDNA or gDNA that made up the material.

Cohorts were determined from participant-reported clinical history. The CDR3 has 18 residues. The V and J ends lost 4 bases and 7 bases, in that order; junction bases with no gene match: 18. Germline V gives CDR1 KGHDR, CDR2 SFDVKD. TCRdb's table, derived via immunoSEQ multiplex PCR, lists solely in-frame clones and lacks some. The table shows more than 85,000 clones, with 65% to 90% occurring only once. Sample: PBMCs or T cells enriched from blood (not recorded which). This receptor was obtained from a woman in her forties or fifties who had recovered from COVID-19. The rearrangement uses TRBV24-1 and TRBJ1-2; TRBD1 matches at 9 bases. In nucleotides, the CDR3 is TGTGCCACCAGTGACACCAACCGGGACAGGGCACCCTCGGGTGGCTACACCTTC. Encoded protein: CATSDTNRDRAPSGGYTF.